These 25 T cell receptor beta chains were all obtained from the same sample, sequenced in a study of PD-1 blockade in classical Hodgkin lymphoma. After autologous stem cell transplantation all patients relapsed, and prior brentuximab vedotin exposure differed between cohorts. Generated by immunoSEQ multiplex PCR, the TCRdb table keeps only in-frame clones and is missing some. Seen here are 35,000 to 45,000 clones, 60% to 80% observed once, and the top ten hold roughly 13%. The input for sequencing was peripheral blood mononuclear cells (PBMCs), taken before the second cycle of nivolumab. These receptor sequences come from a human donor with classical Hodgkin lymphoma.

This chain joins TRBV6-5 and TRBJ1-6; no definite D call. The CDR3 runs 13 residues. V was clipped by 2 bases and J by 9 bases, with 8 bases between them. CDR1 is MNHEY and CDR2 is SVGAGI in the germline V gene. The CDR3 loop reads CASSYPGGSPLHF. The CDR3 DNA reads as TGTGCCAGCAGTTACCCGGGCGGTTCACCCCTCCACTTT.

In DNA form, the CDR3 reads TGCGCCAGCAGCTCGGCTAGCGGGAGTAATGAGCAGTTCTTC. Residues: CASSSASGSNEQFF. This rearrangement joins TRBV5-1 to TRBJ2-1; 10 bases match TRBD2. The germline V gene encodes CDR1 SGHRS and CDR2 YFSETQ. The CDR3 length is 14 residues. After removal of 3 bases from V and 7 bases from J, the junction contained 4 bases not matched to a gene.

This chain links TRBV30 with TRBJ1-2; 7 bases match TRBD1. The CDR3 has 14 amino acids. V gave up 2 bases and J gave up 4 bases; unmatched junction bases: 7. The germline CDR1 and CDR2 sequences are GTSNPN and SVGIG (reference sequence). CDR3 loop: CAWSSIGTVYGYTF. The CDR3 coding sequence is TGTGCCTGGAGTTCCATTGGGACAGTCTATGGCTACACCTTC.

The J gene is TRBJ2-1, the V gene TRBV27, with D possibly TRBD1 on 5 matching bases. Per the germline V gene, CDR1 is MNHEY and CDR2 is SMNVEV (reference sequence). Deletions cut 6 bases from V and 8 bases from J, with 17 bases between. CDR3 size: 14 residues. The CDR3: CASRRRGLGDEQFF. The CDR3 DNA reads as TGTGCCAGCAGGCGAAGGGGTCTAGGGGATGAGCAGTTCTTC.

The chain carries TRBV5-4 and TRBJ2-5; 11 bases are a match to TRBD2. CDR3 length: 15 residues. V shed 4 bases, J shed 2 bases, and the junction held 4 bases outside the gene matches. Per germline, CDR1 SGHNT and CDR2 YYREEE (reference sequence). CDR3 nucleotide sequence: TGTGCCAGCAGCCTGGGACTAGCGGAGCAAGAGACCCAGTACTTC. It specifies CASSLGLAEQETQYF.

This clone was picked up a small number of times. This sample includes further DNA sequences coding for the same CDR3. The J gene is TRBJ1-4, the V gene TRBV9, with D hard to call. In germline, CDR1 is SGDLS, CDR2 YYNGEE. This CDR3 is 13 amino acids long. The V end was cut by 0 bases, the J end by 5 bases, with 5 bases between. In DNA form, the CDR3 reads TGTGCCAGCAGCGTAGCGGGGAATGAAAAACTGTTTTTT. It specifies CASSVAGNEKLFF. Drawing the rest from reference TRBV9 and TRBJ1-4, the complete variable domain is DSGVTQTPKHLITATGQRVTLRCSPRSGDLSVYWYQQSLDQGLQFLIQYYNGEERAKGNILERFSAQQFPDLHSELNLSSLELGDSALYFCASSVAGNEKLFFGSGTQLSVL.

The chain carries TRBV28 and TRBJ2-3; no definite D call. Germline V lookup: CDR1 MDHEN, CDR2 SYDVKM. This CDR3 region has 14 residues. The V end was cut by 2 bases, the J end by 12 bases, with 18 bases between. The CDR3 sequence is CASSLPRLNRVQYF. CDR3 nucleotides: TGTGCCAGCAGTTTACCCAGACTGAACAGAGTTCAGTATTTT.

The chain is built from TRBV7-9 and TRBJ1-2; possible D gene TRBD1, 5 bases. This CDR3 has 14 amino acids. The V gene lost 8 bases and the J gene lost 5 bases, with 18 bases spanning the gap. Germline V gene lookup returns CDR1 SEHNR and CDR2 FQNEAQ (reference sequence). The CDR3: CASATLGTPYGYTF. Here the CDR3 DNA reads TGTGCCAGCGCCACCCTGGGGACGCCTTATGGCTACACCTTC.

The V gene is TRBV19, the J gene TRBJ1-1, with D unclear. Germline CDR1 is LNHDA and CDR2 is SQIVND (reference sequence). This CDR3 is 12 amino acids long. With 8 bases removed from V and 5 bases from J, the gap between germline ends came to 12 bases. CDR3 region: CASGSRRTEAFF. CDR3 nucleotide sequence: TGTGCCAGTGGTAGCCGGAGAACTGAAGCTTTCTTT. The whole variable domain, remainder taken from reference TRBV19 and TRBJ1-1, is DGGITQSPKYLFRKEGQNVTLSCEQNLNHDAMYWYRQDPGQGLRLIYYSQIVNDFQKGDIAEGYSVSREKKESFPLTVTSAQKNPTAFYLCASGSRRTEAFFGQGTRLTVV.

The chain carries TRBV5-4 and TRBJ2-1; 10 bases line up with TRBD1. The V and J ends lost 1 base and 5 bases, in that order; junction bases with no gene match: 6. The CDR3 length is 16 residues. CDR1 and CDR2 from the germline V gene are SGHNT and YYREEE (reference sequence). CDR3 coding DNA: TGTGCCAGCAGCTTGAAGACAGGGGGCTCGAACAATGAGCAGTTCTTC. Translation gives CASSLKTGGSNNEQFF.

V usage is TRBV29-1 and J usage is TRBJ2-5; no definite D call. The V gene lost 4 bases and the J gene lost 4 bases, with 4 bases spanning the gap. The CDR3 is made up of 10 amino acids. Germline CDR1 reads SQVTM; CDR2 reads ANQGSEA. The CDR3 region is CSVGRETQYF. CDR3 DNA sequence: TGCAGCGTTGGGAGAGAGACCCAGTACTTC.

This clone has only one observation. The CDR3 nucleotides are TGTGCCAGCAGTGACCCGGGACAGGGAACCGCCGGGGAGCTGTTTTTT. Residues: CASSDPGQGTAGELFF. The chain joins TRBV25-1 to TRBJ2-2, with TRBD1 matching over 9 bases. CDR3 size: 16 residues. Per germline, CDR1 MGHDK and CDR2 SYGVNS. With 3 bases clipped from V and 6 bases from J, the junction kept 8 bases outside the gene matches. Full variable domain (missing parts from reference TRBV25-1 and TRBJ2-2): EADIYQTPRYLVIGTGKKITLECSQTMGHDKMYWYQQDPGMELHLIHYSYGVNSTEKGDLSSESTVSRIRTEHFPLTLESARPSHTSQYLCASSDPGQGTAGELFFGEGSRLTVL.

V and J are TRBV4-2 and TRBJ2-5; 13 bases agree with TRBD2. Losses at the gene ends were 3 bases for V and 5 bases for J; bases not matched to a gene: 12. This CDR3 is 18 amino acids long. Per germline, CDR1 LGHNA and CDR2 YNFKEQ. The DNA for the CDR3 is TGTGCCAGCAGCCAGCTCACTAGCGGGAGGGCACAATCGGAGACCCAGTACTTC. Translated, it gives CASSQLTSGRAQSETQYF.

The chain carries TRBV2 and TRBJ1-5; 12 bases are shared with TRBD1. The V gene's germline CDR1 is SNHLY and CDR2 FYNNEI. V was pared by 7 bases and J by 0 bases, with 4 bases of the junction left unmatched. This CDR3 contains 16 residues. CDR3 sequence reads: CASTGTGGYSNQPQHF. CDR3 bases: TGTGCCAGCACCGGGACAGGGGGCTATAGCAATCAGCCCCAGCATTTT.

This clone was observed a few times. This chain joins TRBV6-1 and TRBJ2-1; weak D call: TRBD2 (5 bases). Germline V CDR1 and CDR2: MNHNS, SASEGT. The CDR3 runs to 15 residues. Trimming took off 6 bases at V and 0 bases at J, with 12 bases between the two ends. CDR3 sequence reads: CASREDSSSYNEQFF. CDR3 coding DNA: TGTGCCAGCAGGGAGGACTCCAGCTCCTACAATGAGCAGTTCTTC.

The V gene is TRBV21-1, the J gene TRBJ2-7; TRBD2 reflects the table's D call only, with no check against the DNA. TRBV21-1 is termed a pseudogene. CDR3 size: 15 residues. CDR3 in DNA: TGTGCCAGCAGCAATGTGAAGCGGTCGGTTGGGGAGCAGTACTTC. It specifies CASSNVKRSVGEQYF.

This clone appeared once. V is TRBV5-4 and J is TRBJ1-1; D not certain. CDR1 is SGHNT and CDR2 is YYREEE in the germline V gene (reference sequence). V shed 4 bases and J shed 3 bases, with 16 bases lying between them. The CDR3 runs 15 residues. This chain's CDR3 is CASSNPVDGYTEAFF. DNA for the CDR3: TGTGCCAGCAGCAACCCCGTTGACGGGTACACTGAAGCTTTCTTT.

This clone has a handful of counts. The chain employs TRBV5-5 and TRBJ2-3, with D unclear. Per germline, CDR1 SGHKS and CDR2 YYEKEE (reference sequence). The CDR3 has 15 amino acids. V dropped 4 bases and J dropped 2 bases, with 14 bases sitting between them. This chain's CDR3 is CASSPGRSITDTQYF. In DNA, the CDR3 is TGTGCCAGCAGCCCAGGACGGTCTATCACAGATACGCAGTATTTT.

This chain joins TRBV21-1 and TRBJ2-7; TRBD2 was called by the table and not checked on the DNA. TRBV21-1 has pseudogene status. The CDR3 covers 18 residues. The CDR3, as DNA: TGTGCCAGCAGCAAAGAACGTGGAGCAAACCCGGGGACTCACGAGCAGTACTTC. Amino acid sequence: CASSKERGANPGTHEQYF.

The chain uses TRBV27 and TRBJ2-3, with 8 bases matching TRBD2. V was clipped by 5 bases and J by 2 bases; unmatched bases: 9. CDR1 is MNHEY, CDR2 SMNVEV, per germline (reference sequence). The CDR3 covers 16 residues. CDR3 nucleotides: TGTGCCAGCAGTGGGACTAGTGCACGACCCACAGATACGCAGTATTTT. It specifies CASSGTSARPTDTQYF.

V and J are TRBV2 and TRBJ1-6, with TRBD1 as a possible D gene (6 bases). Trimming took 8 bases from V and 10 from J, leaving 12 bases between them. From germline, CDR1 is SNHLY and CDR2 FYNNEI. The CDR3 covers 12 residues. The CDR3 DNA reads as TGTGCCAGCGCTACAGGGATCTCACCCCTCCACTTT. It codes for CASATGISPLHF.

The chain links TRBV6-6 to TRBJ1-5; 7 bases are shared with TRBD1. In germline, CDR1 is MNHNY, CDR2 SVGAGI (reference sequence). After removal of 6 bases from V and 2 bases from J, the junction contained 4 bases not matched to a gene. The CDR3 consists of 14 residues. The CDR3 region is CASSRTGGNQPQHF. CDR3 sequence (DNA): TGTGCCAGCAGCCGGACAGGAGGCAATCAGCCCCAGCATTTT.

This clone showed up just a few times. The chain links TRBV4-3 to TRBJ2-1; D not certain. Between the trimmed V and J ends, which lost 0 bases and 2 bases, there was a span of 5 bases. The CDR3 totals 14 residues. Per germline, CDR1 LGHNA and CDR2 YSLEER. DNA of the CDR3: TGCGCCAGCAGCCAAGAGATCACCTACAATGAGCAGTTCTTC. It codes for CASSQEITYNEQFF.

The chain employs TRBV7-6 and TRBJ2-7, with 11 bases aligning to TRBD1. Germline CDR1 is SGHVS and CDR2 is FNYEAQ. The CDR3 totals 15 residues. V shed 3 bases and J 4 bases; nucleotides not matched to a gene: 5. CDR3 DNA: TGTGCCAGCAGCTTTGGACAGGGGGCAGTATACGAGCAGTACTTC. This codes for CASSFGQGAVYEQYF.

This clone was detected only once. DNA for the CDR3: TGTGCCAGCAGCTCGACAGGGGTTAGGAGCGCGAACACCGGGGAGCTGTTTTTT. Residues: CASSSTGVRSANTGELFF. V and J are TRBV7-6 and TRBJ2-2, with 8 bases lining up with TRBD1. The CDR3 is made up of 18 amino acids. Germline V gene sequence: CDR1 SGHVS, CDR2 FNYEAQ. V lost 4 bases and J lost 0; bases outside the gene matches: 10.